This T cell receptor (beta chain) was sequenced in a study of human T cells and chemical hapten exposure. Overall study context: An approximately 2 cm by approximately 2 cm inner upper arm patch received 2% DPC for sensitization. Alopecia areata, totalis or universalis affected patients, mainly female.

V was cut by 0 bases and J by 5 bases, with 2 bases left in between. The CDR3 runs to 12 residues. TCRdb processed the RACE reads anew with MiXCR; each CDR3 protein has one entry. Among about 82,000 distinct CDR3 sequences, about a tenth were seen once, and the ten largest hold roughly 3.7%. The sample holds a few counts of this clonotype. Antigen unknown. Regarding time point: patch test 3, about 24 weeks after DPC sensitization. Treatment denoted: therapeutic diphenylcyclopropenone sensitization with weekly scalp DPC. Findings of the study overall: Sensitizing with DPC caused no change in TCRs above 1 in 1000 frequency.

V usage is TRBV12-3 or TRBV12-4 and J usage is TRBJ2-4; D not certain. The sample was whole blood, taken in connection with sensitization to the hapten diphenylcyclopropenone (DPC). The origin of this receptor is a woman between 50 and 59 years old with alopecia areata. Some clones in this sample may be carry-over from other donors' samples. The CDR3 sequence: CASSLAQNIQYF. In DNA form, the CDR3 reads TGTGCCAGCAGTTTAGCGCAAAACATTCAGTACTTC.